These 11 T cell receptor beta chains originate from one sample sequenced in a study of vaccination and CD4 T cells after COVID-19. The Oncomine TCR Beta short-read assay generated sequence data from the DNA of cultured CD4+ T cells. TCRdb re-called the PCR reads with MiXCR, one entry per CDR3 protein. The table has 11,000 or so distinct CDR3 sequences, around 61% seen once. Treatment of the sample: approximately 10-day PBMC culture with coronavirus spike peptide pools or control peptides (ViraFEST assay). These receptors' targets are unknown. The sample was CD4+ T cells from blood, cultured in vitro. The receptors were sampled from a human donor who had recovered from COVID-19.

The chain uses TRBV14 and TRBJ2-5; no firm D call. Germline V gene lookup returns CDR1 SGHDN and CDR2 FVKESK. Trimming stripped 2 bases from V and 0 bases from J, with 4 bases between. CDR3 length: 13 amino acids. The CDR3 DNA follows: TGTGCCAGCAGCCAAACGAACCAAGAGACCCAGTACTTC. Translation: CASSQTNQETQYF. Filled out from reference TRBV14 and TRBJ2-5, the complete variable domain reads EAGVTQFPSHSVIEKGQTVTLRCDPISGHDNLYWYRRVMGKEIKFLLHFVKESKQDESGMPNNRFLAERTGGTYSTLKVQPAELEDSGVYFCASSQTNQETQYFGPGTRLLVL.

This clonotype was observed a handful of times. The rearrangement uses TRBV5-4 and TRBJ2-5; D remains ambiguous. Germline loops: CDR1 SGHNT, CDR2 YYREEE (reference sequence). Trimming cost V 4 bases and J 5 bases, with 24 bases left between them. The CDR3 is 17 residues long. The CDR3 DNA follows: TGTGCCAGCAGCCATTCCAGGAGAAGTAACCCTGGGGAGACCCAGTACTTC. It encodes CASSHSRRSNPGETQYF.

This chain links TRBV2 with TRBJ1-2; D is unclear. In germline, CDR1 is SNHLY, CDR2 FYNNEI. V was shortened by 6 bases and J by 10 bases, with 15 bases between the two germline ends. The CDR3 totals 12 residues. CDR3 region: CASSPEGGAYTF. CDR3 DNA: TGTGCCAGCAGCCCAGAGGGAGGAGCCTACACCTTC.

The chain recombines TRBV6-1 with TRBJ2-7; D is possibly TRBD1 (6 bases). V lost 3 bases and J 1 base, leaving 13 bases between the germline ends. The CDR3 consists of 15 residues. Germline V gives CDR1 MNHNS, CDR2 SASEGT. DNA of the CDR3: TGTGCCAGCAGTGACACGACAGGCGGATCCTACGAGCAGTACTTC. This codes for CASSDTTGGSYEQYF.

This sequence joins TRBV12-3 or TRBV12-4 and TRBJ1-6, with unresolved D. The CDR3 length is 16 residues. V was clipped by 2 bases and J by 7 bases, with 15 bases between them. CDR3 sequence: CASSLSGIPLNSPLHF. The CDR3 nucleotides are TGTGCCAGCAGTTTAAGTGGGATACCTTTGAATTCACCCCTCCACTTT.

The chain links TRBV6-2 or TRBV6-3 to TRBJ2-3, with D maybe TRBD2 (6 bases). Between the trimmed V and J ends, which lost 1 base and 0 bases, there was a span of 8 bases. Germline CDR1 reads MNHEY; CDR2 reads SVGEGT. The CDR3 spans 15 residues. CDR3 DNA: TGTGCCAGCAGTTACTTTGGGACTAGCACAGATACGCAGTATTTT. Translated, it gives CASSYFGTSTDTQYF.

The CDR3 protein is CASREGVSGSPLHF. As DNA, the CDR3 is TGTGCCAGCCGAGAAGGGGTTTCCGGTTCACCCCTCCACTTT. The chain uses TRBV2 and TRBJ1-6; possible D gene TRBD1, 5 bases. V gave up 8 bases and J gave up 9 bases, with 17 bases separating them. Germline CDR1 reads SNHLY; CDR2 reads FYNNEI. This CDR3 contains 14 residues.

A few counts support this clonotype. The chain joins TRBV6-5 to TRBJ1-1; 9 bases agree with TRBD1. This CDR3 has 16 residues. V trimming: 0 bases; J trimming: 2 bases; junction bases outside the gene matches: 4. CDR1 MNHEY and CDR2 SVGAGI come from the germline V gene. CDR3 region: CASSYSGTGQNTEAFF. The DNA for the CDR3 is TGTGCCAGCAGTTACTCTGGGACAGGGCAAAACACTGAAGCTTTCTTT.

The chain employs TRBV10-3 and TRBJ2-3, with a weak D call TRBD1 (6 bases). Germline assignment: CDR1 ENHRY and CDR2 SYGVKD. Trimming pared 10 bases from V and 3 bases from J, leaving 11 bases between. The CDR3 contains 12 residues. In DNA form, the CDR3 reads TGTGCCACCGAGGACAGTACAGATACGCAGTATTTT. As protein: CATEDSTDTQYF.

The chain carries TRBV7-6 and TRBJ2-2; the match to TRBD2 covers 12 bases. The length of the CDR3 is 16 residues. V lost 5 bases, J lost 8 bases, and 9 bases stayed unmatched. CDR1 is SGHVS, CDR2 FNYEAQ, per germline. CDR3 coding DNA: TGTGCCAGCAGCCCCTCTAGCGGGAGGGCCTTGGGGGAGCTGTTTTTT. This codes for CASSPSSGRALGELFF.

The gene calls are TRBV2 and TRBJ1-1; unclear D gene. CDR3 length: 15 residues. The V end lost 6 bases, the J end lost 3 bases, and 17 bases lay between the germline ends. Germline CDR1 SNHLY, CDR2 FYNNEI. The CDR3 loop reads CASSPRPLGYTEAFF. The CDR3 nucleotides read TGTGCCAGCAGCCCACGACCGCTAGGTTACACTGAAGCTTTCTTT.